The next 19 T cell receptor beta chains were all read from a single sample in a study of shared clonotypes between healthy human individuals. Only in-frame clones appear in the TCRdb table, and some are missing; sequencing was by immunoSEQ multiplex PCR. The table includes about 2.2 million clones, around 93% detected once. Naive CD8 cells comprised CD45RO-negative, CCR7-positively selected cells, excluding terminally differentiated effector memory CD45RA+ cells. Sequencing used naive CD8+ T cells from PBMCs. The source is a man younger than 35 in good health. Some clones in this sample may be carry-over from other donors' samples.

This chain uses TRBV11-2 with TRBJ2-7; TRBD1 matches 10 bases. This CDR3 has 17 amino acids. Germline values: CDR1 SGHAT, CDR2 FQNNGV. V was pared by 2 bases and J by 2 bases, with 9 bases of the junction left unmatched. In DNA form, the CDR3 reads TGTGCCAGCAGCTTATCACCCCCAGGACAGGGGGCCTACGAGCAGTACTTC. This sequence encodes CASSLSPPGQGAYEQYF.

This clone came up a few times. This sequence joins TRBV19 and TRBJ2-1, with 10 bases lining up with TRBD2. V was pared by 3 bases and J by 6 bases, with 5 bases of the junction left unmatched. CDR1 and CDR2 from the germline V gene are LNHDA and SQIVND (reference sequence). The CDR3 contains 15 residues. The CDR3 DNA reads as TGTGCCAGTAGTATGACTAGCGGGCTGTTCAATGAGCAGTTCTTC. This codes for CASSMTSGLFNEQFF.

The chain employs TRBV13 and TRBJ2-5, with a tentative D call TRBD1 (5 bases). Trimming removed 5 bases at V and 1 base at J, with 14 bases between. Germline lookup yields CDR1 PRHDT and CDR2 FYEKMQ (reference sequence). CDR3 length: 15 residues. CDR3 amino acids: CASSPGRSRQETQYF. CDR3 coding DNA: TGTGCCAGCAGCCCAGGGCGGAGCCGCCAAGAGACCCAGTACTTC.

The genes are TRBV9 and TRBJ1-1; 9 bases are a match to TRBD1. Germline V gene lookup returns CDR1 SGDLS and CDR2 YYNGEE. CDR3 length equals 13 residues. The ends lost 2 bases at V and 7 bases at J; junction bases unmatched: 3. CDR3 residues: CASSVRTGDEAFF. CDR3 bases: TGTGCCAGCAGCGTCCGGACAGGGGATGAAGCTTTCTTT.

The V and J genes are TRBV30 and TRBJ2-1, with D perhaps TRBD2 (6 bases). This CDR3 is built from 13 residues. V lost 3 bases and J 7 bases, leaving 13 bases between the germline ends. The germline CDR1 and CDR2 sequences are GTSNPN and SVGIG (reference sequence). Written as DNA, the CDR3 is TGTGCCTGGAGAGCCGGGGGACTTAATGAGCAGTTCTTC. This sequence encodes CAWRAGGLNEQFF.

This chain links TRBV28 with TRBJ2-1, with 10 bases lining up with TRBD2. CDR3 size: 13 residues. Germline lookup yields CDR1 MDHEN and CDR2 SYDVKM. CDR3: CASGLALYNEQFF. The DNA for the CDR3 is TGTGCTTCGGGACTAGCGCTTTACAATGAGCAGTTCTTC.

The rearrangement links TRBV19 to TRBJ2-7; D is unresolved. The CDR3 spans 14 residues. CDR1 and CDR2 from the germline V gene are LNHDA and SQIVND (reference sequence). With 1 base removed from V and 3 bases from J, the gap between germline ends came to 10 bases. The CDR3 bases are TGTGCCAGTAGTATAGGGCTAGTAGACTACGAGCAGTACTTC. Amino acids: CASSIGLVDYEQYF. Combining the CDR3 with reference TRBV19 and TRBJ2-7 gives the whole variable domain DGGITQSPKYLFRKEGQNVTLSCEQNLNHDAMYWYRQDPGQGLRLIYYSQIVNDFQKGDIAEGYSVSREKKESFPLTVTSAQKNPTAFYLCASSIGLVDYEQYFGPGTRLTVT.

As to this clone: Other DNA sequences from this sample encode an identical CDR3 as well. V and J are TRBV9 and TRBJ2-1; 11 nucleotides match TRBD2. V gave up 3 bases and J gave up 4 bases; unmatched junction bases: 3. Per germline, CDR1 SGDLS and CDR2 YYNGEE. The CDR3 extends over 15 amino acids. This chain's CDR3 is CASSAGTSGYNEQFF. DNA for the CDR3: TGTGCCAGCAGCGCCGGGACTAGCGGATACAATGAGCAGTTCTTC. Full variable domain (missing parts from reference TRBV9 and TRBJ2-1): DSGVTQTPKHLITATGQRVTLRCSPRSGDLSVYWYQQSLDQGLQFLIQYYNGEERAKGNILERFSAQQFPDLHSELNLSSLELGDSALYFCASSAGTSGYNEQFFGPGTRLTVL.

V and J are TRBV28 and TRBJ2-7; 9 bases are a match to TRBD1. CDR3 size: 13 residues. CDR1 is MDHEN and CDR2 is SYDVKM in the germline V gene. The junction had 6 bases not matched to a gene; V was cut back by 9 bases and J by 3 bases. CDR3 nucleotide sequence: TGTGCCAGTTCAACAGGGGGCTTCTACGAGCAGTACTTC. Protein product: CASSTGGFYEQYF.

The rearrangement joins TRBV6-6 to TRBJ2-3, with a tentative D call TRBD2 (6 bases). CDR1 and CDR2 (germline): MNHNY, SVGAGI (reference sequence). The CDR3 length is 14 residues. Deletions cut 1 base from V and 4 bases from J, with 9 bases between. CDR3 DNA sequence: TGTGCCAGCAGTTACTTAGGGGAGGCAGATACGCAGTATTTT. Translation gives CASSYLGEADTQYF.

This chain uses TRBV4-3 with TRBJ2-3, with D hard to call. The V gene lost 0 bases and the J gene lost 0 bases, with 7 bases spanning the gap. The germline CDR1 and CDR2 sequences are LGHNA and YSLEER. This CDR3 region has 15 residues. CDR3 nucleotide sequence: TGCGCCAGCAGCCAAGATCCGGACAGCACAGATACGCAGTATTTT. This codes for CASSQDPDSTDTQYF.

This sequence joins TRBV27 and TRBJ2-7; TRBD1 matches at 8 bases. This CDR3 has 15 amino acids. Losses at the gene ends were 5 bases for V and 4 bases for J; bases not matched to a gene: 10. Germline values: CDR1 MNHEY, CDR2 SMNVEV (reference sequence). The CDR3 sequence is CASSQTGTGLYEQYF. As DNA, the CDR3 is TGTGCCAGCAGTCAAACCGGGACAGGTCTATACGAGCAGTACTTC.

J is TRBJ2-7 and V is TRBV10-3, with 13 bases identical to TRBD2. Germline trimming cut 4 bases from V and 1 base from J; bases unmatched to any gene: 16. This CDR3 region has 20 residues. Germline-derived CDR1 and CDR2 are ENHRY and SYGVKD. CDR3 sequence (DNA): TGTGCCATCAGTGCAACCTCCGTCGGGACTAGCGGGACCCGATCCTACGAGCAGTACTTC. Translation gives CAISATSVGTSGTRSYEQYF.

V usage is TRBV5-1 and J usage is TRBJ2-3; 8 bases map to TRBD2. There are 16 residues in the CDR3. Trimming cost V 4 bases and J 2 bases; bases outside gene matches: 9. Per germline, CDR1 SGHRS and CDR2 YFSETQ. In DNA form, the CDR3 reads TGCGCCAGCAGCATAGCGGGGCCTCCGTCCACAGATACGCAGTATTTT. Its translation: CASSIAGPPSTDTQYF.

This clone has only one observation. The chain joins TRBV27 to TRBJ2-3, with D perhaps TRBD2 (6 bases). CDR1 MNHEY and CDR2 SMNVEV come from the germline V gene (reference sequence). Trimming pared 4 bases from V and 1 base from J, leaving 15 bases between. This CDR3 has 16 amino acids. The CDR3 sequence: CASSSGVGGRTDTQYF. CDR3 in DNA: TGTGCCAGCAGTTCGGGGGTTGGCGGACGCACAGATACGCAGTATTTT.

About this clone itself: Within the sample, other DNA sequences also encode this same CDR3. The chain carries TRBV7-6 and TRBJ2-3; 10 bases are shared with TRBD2. The germline gives CDR1 SGHVS, CDR2 FNYEAQ. The CDR3 length is 15 residues. Trimming at V came to 4 bases and at J to 2 bases, leaving 3 bases not matched to a gene. CDR3 in amino acids: CASSSLAGATDTQYF. DNA for the CDR3: TGTGCCAGCAGCTCCCTAGCGGGAGCCACAGATACGCAGTATTTT.

This clone has just one count. The chain joins TRBV18 to TRBJ2-5, with TRBD1 matching over 10 bases. CDR3 length equals 16 residues. The V gene end was trimmed by 3 bases and the J gene end by 3 bases; junction bases not matched to a gene: 7. Per the germline V gene, CDR1 is KGHSH and CDR2 is LQKENI. CDR3 in DNA: TGTGCCAGCTCACCGTCCCCTGGGACAGGGGAAGAGACCCAGTACTTC. It yields the protein CASSPSPGTGEETQYF. Full variable domain (remainder filled in from reference TRBV18 and TRBJ2-5): NAGVMQNPRHLVRRRGQEARLRCSPMKGHSHVYWYRQLPEEGLKFMVYLQKENIIDESGMPKERFSAEFPKEGPSILRIQQVVRGDSAAYFCASSPSPGTGEETQYFGPGTRLLVL.

The chain combines TRBV7-9 with TRBJ2-7, with TRBD2 matching 7 bases. V shed 1 base, J shed 6 bases, and the junction held 9 bases outside the gene matches. Germline V lookup: CDR1 SEHNR, CDR2 FQNEAQ (reference sequence). The length of the CDR3 is 15 residues. The CDR3 nucleotides are TGTGCCAGCAGCTTAGTCGGTAGCGGGTCTGTCGAGCAGTACTTC. It encodes CASSLVGSGSVEQYF.

V and J are TRBV5-8 and TRBJ1-2; 9 nucleotides match TRBD1. The germline V gene encodes CDR1 SGHTS and CDR2 YDEGEE. With V trimmed by 6 bases and J by 2 bases, 8 bases remained unmatched. The CDR3 has 15 amino acids. The CDR3 region is CASTQAGTGNYGYTF. CDR3 nucleotides: TGTGCCAGCACACAGGCGGGGACAGGGAACTATGGCTACACCTTC.